This TCR beta chain was sequenced during a study of low-dose radiotherapy and immunotherapy resistance in tumors. About the research overall: The patients were given nivolumab 240 mg every two weeks and ipilimumab 1 mg/kg every six weeks, through an intravenous route.

Regarding time point: after trial treatment. Treatment here: LDRT plus nivolumab, ipilimumab, low-dose cyclophosphamide and aspirin (RACIN trial). cDNA synthesis used a TRAV/TRBV-specific primer set for both chains. Using a constant-region primer together with a V-primer adapter, TCRs were subjected to around 20 PCR cycles of amplification. TCRdb reprocessed the reads via MiXCR and lists one record per CDR3 protein. In the table there are approximately 80,000 distinct CDR3 sequences, less than 20% of which are singletons. For this clonotype: This probably arose from a read error, given a far larger clone one base away.

The CDR3 spans 16 residues. Trimming stripped 0 bases from V and 7 bases from J, with 19 bases between. Germline CDR1 reads MNHEY; CDR2 reads SVGAGI. The chain carries TRBV6-5 and TRBJ2-7; tentative D call: TRBD2 (7 bases). The sample here was PBMCs, taken after low-dose radiotherapy plus immunotherapy. This receptor was taken from a male donor with prostate cancer. CDR3 loop: CASSYSGGGGSWEQYF. CDR3 in DNA: TGTGCCAGCAGTTACTCGGGAGGGGGGGGTTCGTGGGAGCAGTACTTC.